These 31 T cell receptor beta chains were all obtained from the same sample, sequenced in a study of OX40 agonist ivuxolimab in advanced cancers. The table came from immunoSEQ multiplex PCR; TCRdb's copy has only in-frame clones and leaves some out. The table lists about 19,000 clones, 79% of them singletons, with about a third in the top ten. Sequencing was performed on CD4+ or CD8+ T cells sorted from blood, taken in a trial of the OX40 agonist ivuxolimab. The receptors here all came from an adult with an advanced solid tumor such as melanoma, head and neck, liver or kidney cancer.

The chain combines TRBV7-3 with TRBJ2-2; possible D gene TRBD2, 6 bases. Trimming removed 0 bases at V and 7 bases at J, with 21 bases between. This CDR3 spans 18 amino acids. Germline CDR1 SGHTA, CDR2 FQGTGA. The CDR3 sequence: CASSLTRQGVKGGGELFF. CDR3 DNA: TGTGCCAGCAGCTTAACGCGGCAGGGCGTTAAGGGAGGCGGGGAGCTGTTTTTT. Based on the CDR3 plus reference TRBV7-3 and TRBJ2-2, the full variable domain is GAGVSQTPSNKVTEKGKYVELRCDPISGHTALYWYRQSLGQGPEFLIYFQGTGAADDSGLPNDRFFAVRPEGSVSTLKIQRTERGDSAVYLCASSLTRQGVKGGGELFFGEGSRLTVL.

The chain combines TRBV21-1 with TRBJ2-5; the D call in the table, TRBD2, was not verified against the DNA. TRBV21-1 is assigned pseudogene status. This CDR3 comprises 16 residues. The CDR3 here is CASSQSPIRGQETQYF. CDR3 nucleotides: TGTGCCAGCAGCCAATCCCCTATACGGGGCCAAGAGACCCAGTACTTC.

The chain links TRBV4-1 to TRBJ1-2; D unresolved. V was cut by 0 bases and J by 8 bases, with 19 bases left in between. Per the germline V gene, CDR1 is MGHRA and CDR2 is YSYEKL. The CDR3 totals 16 residues. The CDR3 bases are TGCGCCAGCAGCCAAGAAGGGTCAGGATTCCCCCGGGGCTACACCTTC. This translates into CASSQEGSGFPRGYTF.

The V gene is TRBV7-2, the J gene TRBJ2-3; D not resolved. The ends were cut back, 5 bases at V and 2 bases at J, with 8 bases in the middle. Germline CDR1 SGHTA, CDR2 FQGNSA. The CDR3 length is 13 residues. In nucleotides, the CDR3 is TGTGCCAGCAGCCCCGGAATCACAGATACGCAGTATTTT. Translation gives CASSPGITDTQYF.

The chain is built from TRBV11-1 and TRBJ2-7; D uncertain. There are 15 residues in the CDR3. Germline CDR1 SGHAT, CDR2 FQDESV (reference sequence). V shed 1 base and J shed 0 bases, with 10 bases lying between them. The CDR3 protein is CASSLVPWSSYEQYF. The CDR3 DNA follows: TGTGCCAGCAGCTTAGTGCCGTGGAGCTCCTACGAGCAGTACTTC.

This rearrangement joins TRBV6-4 to TRBJ2-3, with 8 bases identical to TRBD2. This CDR3 comprises 15 residues. CDR1 and CDR2 (germline): MRHNA, SNTAGT. J gave up 2 bases and V 0 bases, and 1 base lay outside the gene matches. The CDR3 region is CASSDSGGATDTQYF. Here the CDR3 DNA reads TGTGCCAGCAGTGACTCCGGGGGGGCCACAGATACGCAGTATTTT.

V gene TRBV9 combines with J gene TRBJ2-3, with D perhaps matching TRBD1 (6 bases). CDR3 length: 13 residues. Looked up from germline, CDR1 is SGDLS and CDR2 is YYNGEE. V lost 4 bases and J lost 3, with 9 bases in between. The CDR3 region is CASSNGQTDTQYF. CDR3 DNA sequence: TGTGCCAGCAGCAACGGACAGACAGATACGCAGTATTTT. The whole variable domain, remainder taken from reference TRBV9 and TRBJ2-3, is DSGVTQTPKHLITATGQRVTLRCSPRSGDLSVYWYQQSLDQGLQFLIQYYNGEERAKGNILERFSAQQFPDLHSELNLSSLELGDSALYFCASSNGQTDTQYFGPGTRLTVL.

The chain uses TRBV7-9 and TRBJ1-4, with a possible D match to TRBD1 (5 bases). The CDR3 covers 15 residues. Germline values: CDR1 SEHNR, CDR2 FQNEAQ (reference sequence). V was trimmed by 1 base and J by 2 bases, leaving 8 bases between them. The CDR3 is CASSLGQTTNEKLFF. CDR3 DNA sequence: TGTGCCAGCAGCTTAGGACAGACTACTAATGAAAAACTGTTTTTT. Filled out from reference TRBV7-9 and TRBJ1-4, the complete variable domain reads DTGVSQNPRHKITKRGQNVTFRCDPISEHNRLYWYRQTLGQGPEFLTYFQNEAQLEKSRLLSDRFSAERPKGSFSTLEIQRTEQGDSAMYLCASSLGQTTNEKLFFGSGTQLSVL.

The chain couples TRBV19 to TRBJ1-5; D is possibly TRBD1 (5 bases). Trimming took off 5 bases at V and 11 bases at J, with 13 bases between the two ends. The CDR3 totals 12 residues. Germline CDR1 LNHDA, CDR2 SQIVND (reference sequence). In nucleotides, the CDR3 is TGTGCCAGTAGTCCTCGGGGGAGTACCCAGCATTTT. Amino acid sequence: CASSPRGSTQHF.

The gene calls are TRBV29-1 and TRBJ2-3; 7 bases agree with TRBD1. This CDR3 is built from 13 residues. Germline V gene sequence: CDR1 SQVTM, CDR2 ANQGSEA. The trim removed 4 bases at V and 5 bases at J, leaving 6 bases unmatched. CDR3 sequence: CSVVGQDLDTQYF. DNA of the CDR3: TGCAGCGTTGTCGGACAGGACCTAGATACGCAGTATTTT.

The chain has TRBV7-9 and TRBJ1-1; 10 bases agree with TRBD1. Germline trimming cut 5 bases from V and 0 bases from J; bases unmatched to any gene: 9. This CDR3 spans 17 amino acids. Germline V CDR1 and CDR2: SEHNR, FQNEAQ (reference sequence). DNA for the CDR3: TGTGCCAGCAGCAACCTCGGGACAGGGGAAATGAACACTGAAGCTTTCTTT. This codes for CASSNLGTGEMNTEAFF.

The J gene is TRBJ2-1, the V gene TRBV5-6; the match to TRBD1 covers 10 bases. The CDR3 is 15 residues long. With V trimmed by 2 bases and J by 11 bases, 10 bases remained unmatched. Germline CDR1 SGHDT, CDR2 YYEEEE. CDR3 nucleotides: TGTGCCAGCAGCTTAAGAGGACAGGGGGGAATCAAGCAGTTCTTC. The encoded protein is CASSLRGQGGIKQFF. The entire variable domain, with the rest obtained from reference TRBV5-6 and TRBJ2-1, is as follows: DAGVTQSPTHLIKTRGQQVTLRCSPKSGHDTVSWYQQALGQGPQFIFQYYEEEERQRGNFPDRFSGHQFPNYSSELNVNALLLGDSALYLCASSLRGQGGIKQFFGPGTRLTVL.

The chain has TRBV7-2 and TRBJ2-7; 11 bases agree with TRBD1. From germline, CDR1 is SGHTA and CDR2 FQGNSA. The ends lost 3 bases at V and 3 bases at J; junction bases unmatched: 1. The CDR3 runs 14 residues. CDR3 region: CASSFGTGGYEQYF. The CDR3, as DNA: TGTGCCAGCAGCTTCGGGACAGGGGGCTACGAGCAGTACTTC.

The chain recombines TRBV7-3 with TRBJ2-5; D is undetermined. The CDR3 covers 14 residues. V shed 0 bases and J shed 2 bases, with 7 bases lying between them. Germline lookup yields CDR1 SGHTA and CDR2 FQGTGA. This CDR3 reads CASSLTSGQETQYF. In DNA form, the CDR3 reads TGTGCCAGCAGCTTAACAAGTGGACAAGAGACCCAGTACTTC.

The chain uses TRBV5-4 and TRBJ1-2, with D hard to call. The V end lost 3 bases, the J end lost 4 bases, and 10 bases lay between the germline ends. The V gene's germline CDR1 is SGHNT and CDR2 YYREEE (reference sequence). CDR3 length equals 13 residues. The chain's CDR3 is CASSYGGGYGYTF. CDR3 sequence (DNA): TGTGCCAGCAGCTATGGAGGAGGCTATGGCTACACCTTC.

The chain has TRBV27 and TRBJ2-6, with 8 bases fitting TRBD1. CDR3 length equals 16 residues. In germline, CDR1 is MNHEY, CDR2 SMNVEV (reference sequence). The J segment lost 3 bases and the V segment lost 7 bases, leaving 8 bases of the junction unmatched. The CDR3 here is CASTSGGGDGANVLTF. The CDR3 nucleotides read TGTGCCAGCACCTCAGGGGGCGGGGATGGGGCCAACGTCCTGACTTTC.

The chain couples TRBV5-6 to TRBJ2-2; 8 nucleotides align to TRBD1. Unmatched junction bases numbered 2, after V lost 0 bases and J lost 4 bases. This CDR3 contains 15 residues. Germline V gene lookup returns CDR1 SGHDT and CDR2 YYEEEE. CDR3 sequence (DNA): TGTGCCAGCAGCTTGGCCAGGGGGCTCACCGGGGAGCTGTTTTTT. The encoded protein is CASSLARGLTGELFF.

This chain links TRBV7-9 with TRBJ1-2; D is unclear. CDR3 length equals 14 residues. The V gene's germline CDR1 is SEHNR and CDR2 FQNEAQ (reference sequence). Trimming removed 5 bases from V and 3 bases from J, with 13 bases in between. In DNA form, the CDR3 reads TGTGCCAGCAGCCCGAGCGGGGTTCACTATGGCTACACCTTC. Protein product: CASSPSGVHYGYTF.

This chain joins TRBV7-9 and TRBJ2-1; D unresolved. CDR1 is SEHNR, CDR2 FQNEAQ, per germline (reference sequence). The V and J ends lost 5 bases and 0 bases respectively, with 8 bases between them. The CDR3 consists of 14 residues. CDR3 nucleotides: TGTGCCAGCAGCCCCGGTAGCTCCTACAATGAGCAGTTCTTC. It yields the protein CASSPGSSYNEQFF.

V gene TRBV27 combines with J gene TRBJ2-7, with a tentative D call TRBD1 (7 bases). The CDR3 spans 14 residues. Trimming pared 4 bases from V and 0 bases from J, leaving 10 bases between. Per germline, CDR1 MNHEY and CDR2 SMNVEV (reference sequence). CDR3 nucleotides: TGTGCCAGCAGTTGGAGGGGGCCCTCCTACGAGCAGTACTTC. This encodes CASSWRGPSYEQYF.

V is TRBV11-3 and J is TRBJ1-1, with TRBD1 identical over 7 bases. The CDR3 extends over 11 amino acids. CDR1 and CDR2 (germline): SGHNT, YENEEA. V trimming: 4 bases; J trimming: 11 bases; junction bases outside the gene matches: 4. CDR3 coding DNA: TGTGCCAGCAGCTCAGGGGGGGACGCTTTCTTT. It codes for CASSSGGDAFF.

In DNA form, the CDR3 reads TGTGCCAGCTCACCAGTGAATAATTCACCCCTCCACTTT. Translating it yields CASSPVNNSPLHF. The rearrangement links TRBV18 to TRBJ1-6; D is unresolved. The CDR3 runs to 13 residues. Trimming took 2 bases from V and 5 from J, leaving 4 bases between them. The V gene's germline CDR1 is KGHSH and CDR2 LQKENI.

The chain links TRBV29-1 to TRBJ1-2; D is possibly TRBD1 (5 bases). The germline V and J ends were trimmed by 7 bases and 2 bases, with 14 bases remaining between them. The CDR3 is 13 amino acids. Germline V lookup: CDR1 SQVTM, CDR2 ANQGSEA. The CDR3 loop reads CSASGLMNYGYTF. CDR3 DNA sequence: TGCAGCGCGTCAGGGTTAATGAACTATGGCTACACCTTC.

This chain connects TRBV4-1 to TRBJ2-7, with 9 nucleotides matching TRBD1. CDR3 length equals 13 residues. CDR1 is MGHRA, CDR2 YSYEKL, per germline. V dropped 7 bases and J dropped 6; count of bases not matched to a gene: 7. The CDR3 spells CASISQDRGEQYF. DNA of the CDR3: TGCGCCAGCATCTCCCAGGACAGGGGCGAGCAGTACTTC.

A few counts support this clone. The V gene is TRBV10-3, the J gene TRBJ1-2; D gene ambiguous. Germline loops: CDR1 ENHRY, CDR2 SYGVKD. The CDR3 loop spans 13 amino acids. The V and J ends lost 10 bases and 5 bases respectively, with 17 bases between them. The CDR3 protein is CASSDFSYYGYTF. CDR3 DNA: TGTGCCAGCAGCGACTTCAGTTATTATGGCTACACCTTC.

The chain joins TRBV6-5 to TRBJ2-1, with TRBD2 matching over 11 bases. Unmatched junction bases numbered 3, after V lost 2 bases and J lost 3 bases. This CDR3 is built from 16 residues. The germline V gene encodes CDR1 MNHEY and CDR2 SVGAGI. CDR3 sequence (DNA): TGTGCCAGCAGTTACCCTGGGACTAGCGGCTACAATGAGCAGTTCTTC. Protein product: CASSYPGTSGYNEQFF.

The J gene is TRBJ1-1, the V gene TRBV5-6; D unresolved. The V gene lost 7 bases and the J gene lost 1 base, with 8 bases spanning the gap. This CDR3 has 12 amino acids. CDR1 SGHDT and CDR2 YYEEEE come from the germline V gene. CDR3 DNA sequence: TGTGCCAGCGGTTATGGGAACACTGAAGCTTTCTTT. The encoded protein is CASGYGNTEAFF.

The chain is built from TRBV29-1 and TRBJ2-2; D perhaps matches TRBD2 (6 bases). The CDR3 loop spans 14 amino acids. Trimming left V 4 bases short and J 4 bases short, with 13 bases between. Germline CDR1 reads SQVTM; CDR2 reads ANQGSEA. The CDR3 bases are TGCAGCGTTGTTGAGACTAGTAGCACCGGGGAGCTGTTTTTT. This gives the protein CSVVETSSTGELFF.

The chain has TRBV4-1 and TRBJ2-7, with D possibly matching TRBD2 (5 bases). The V and J ends lost 6 bases and 2 bases respectively, with 17 bases between them. Germline CDR1 is MGHRA and CDR2 is YSYEKL. CDR3 size: 15 residues. The CDR3 protein is CASSLKGLSPYEQYF. DNA for the CDR3: TGCGCCAGCAGTCTGAAAGGACTTTCACCCTACGAGCAGTACTTC.

J is TRBJ1-1 and V is TRBV4-2; D not resolved. This CDR3 has 14 residues. Germline values: CDR1 LGHNA, CDR2 YNFKEQ. V lost 0 bases, J lost 5 bases, and 10 bases lay in between. The CDR3 here is CASSQEEDLTEAFF. The CDR3 DNA reads TGTGCCAGCAGCCAAGAAGAGGACTTGACTGAAGCTTTCTTT.

CDR3 nucleotides: TGTGCCAGCAGTTGGAGAGACTCCACAGATACGCAGTATTTT. The encoded protein is CASSWRDSTDTQYF. The V call is TRBV6-1, the J call TRBJ2-3; D uncertain. V was trimmed by 5 bases and J by 2 bases, leaving 11 bases between them. The CDR3 is 14 residues long. Germline CDR1 and CDR2: MNHNS and SASEGT.